This TCR beta chain was sequenced for a study of OX40 agonist ivuxolimab in advanced cancers. At the level of the whole study: The costimulatory receptor OX40 (CD134) was targeted by ivuxolimab, a fully human IgG2 agonistic monoclonal antibody. Intravenous ivuxolimab was administered to patients every 2 weeks at six dose levels: 0.01, 0.1, 0.3, 1.5, 3 and 10 mg/kg. Of the 50 to 55 patients in dose escalation, around 19 had hepatocellular carcinoma, some 15 had melanoma, 9 had renal cell carcinoma and 9 had head and neck cancer. In the dose-escalation cohort, around four fifths of patients were male, and the mean age was approximately 64 years, with a range of 23 to 79. Patients were allowed to have had prior anti-PD-1, anti-PD-L1 or anti-CTLA-4 therapy, and around 40% of the dose-escalation patients had previously received checkpoint inhibitors. Partial responses occurred in three dose-escalation patients, of whom one had hepatocellular carcinoma and two had cutaneous melanoma. Peripheral TCRbeta sequencing aimed to test whether ivuxolimab altered TCR sequence diversity and caused clonal T-cell expansion. The monotherapy dose-escalation portion (N ≈ 52 patients) of the phase I ivuxolimab trial is reported in the paper.

CDR3 length: 13 amino acids, cysteine to phenylalanine. Only the CDR3 part of the read is kept: 39 bases, read in frame from the first base. Reading the germline V gene gives CDR1 MGHDK and CDR2 SYGVNS. V is reduced by 5 bases and J by 7 bases, leaving a spacing of 9 bases between them. Genomic DNA was extracted from sorted cells for sequencing of the TCRbeta CDR3 region. The immunoSEQ Assay was used to sequence the TCRbeta CDR3 regions. TCRdb re-hosts the immuneACCESS table, in-frame sequences only. Its copies lack some clones; in the studies checked, an unresolved V gene accounts for under half of them, and the cause for the rest is not known. The sample table contains about 58,000 clones; only one count was recorded for 80% to 90% of them. The top ten clones comprise about 3.5% of the sample. The trial excluded patients who had a history of autoimmune disease or were on systemic immunosuppression. Peripheral blood for TCR sequencing was drawn from every dose cohort at baseline, at cycle 4 day 1 and at cycle 7 day 1. Samples came from an open-label, multicenter, first-in-human phase I dose-escalation trial of ivuxolimab. Adults with locally advanced or metastatic head and neck squamous cell, hepatocellular, melanoma or renal cell carcinoma were enrolled in the trial. Before TCR sequencing, CD4+ and CD8+ T cells were separately sorted from peripheral blood.

Turning to this clone: The antigen it binds to is not known. It has no much larger one-base neighbor in the sample; base qualities were not kept.

Overall study outcomes, separate from this receptor: In the 0.1-3.0 mg/kg groups, partial responders were among the patients with the lowest normalized peripheral clonal expansion, particularly in CD8+ T cells. On average, CD8+ T cells showed more expanded clones than CD4+ T cells after ivuxolimab. At doses of 0.1 to 3.0 mg/kg, clonal expansion of both CD4+ and CD8+ blood T cells was observed from baseline to week 6. Low levels of normalized T-cell clonal expansion were also seen in some patients who did not respond. The antigen specificity of the clonally expanded peripheral T cells was not determined.

The receptor chain draws on TRBV25-1 and TRBJ1-6; a tentative D call is TRBD1 (5 bases match). This TCR derives from an adult with an advanced solid tumor such as melanoma, head and neck, liver or kidney cancer. The sequenced sample was CD4+ or CD8+ T cells sorted from blood, obtained in a trial of the OX40 agonist ivuxolimab. In nucleotides, the sequence is TGTGCCAGCAGTATGAGGGGAAATTCACCCCTCCACTTT. This yields the protein CASSMRGNSPLHF.